These 15 T cell receptor beta chains share one sample of origin, sequenced in a study of response to subunit inactivated influenza vaccine (dated by TCRdb to 2016 to 2019). Library method: RT-PCR. The run used an Illumina HiSeq 2500. TCRdb passed the public sequencing reads through fastp at Q25 and MiXCR, retaining productive beta sequences. Every distinct CDR3 protein forms one entry, paired with its most common genes and DNA. In all, the sample holds about 580,000 distinct CDR3 sequences, and 14% of those were seen once. 11% of the sample comes from the top ten. Sequencing was performed on PBMCs from blood, taken about 12 days after vaccination. These receptors were collected from a man aged 50 or older who received an inactivated influenza vaccine. Donor details come from another sample of the same person, matched by shared clones.

This clonotype was counted at least ten times. The chain's CDR3 is CSGLTSGSNEQFF. The CDR3 nucleotides are TGCAGCGGTCTTACCAGCGGGAGTAATGAGCAGTTCTTC. This rearrangement joins TRBV29-1 to TRBJ2-1, with TRBD2 matching over 8 bases. V lost 7 bases to trimming and J lost 7 bases; unmatched junction nucleotides: 9. Germline V lookup: CDR1 SQVTM, CDR2 ANQGSEA. The CDR3 contains 13 residues.

V gene TRBV20-1 combines with J gene TRBJ2-3; weak D call: TRBD2 (5 bases). The germline V and J ends were trimmed by 4 bases and 2 bases, with 13 bases remaining between them. The CDR3 totals 14 residues. Germline lookup yields CDR1 DFQATT and CDR2 SNEGSKA (reference sequence). The DNA of the CDR3 is TGCAGTGCTACGGCTAGCAGAAACACAGATACGCAGTATTTT. This encodes CSATASRNTDTQYF.

The gene calls are TRBV28 and TRBJ2-1, with TRBD2 as a possible D gene (6 bases). CDR3 length: 15 residues. Looked up from germline, CDR1 is MDHEN and CDR2 is SYDVKM. Between the trimmed V and J ends, which lost 5 bases and 0 bases, there was a span of 11 bases. The CDR3 DNA sequence: TGTGCCAGCAGTCCCGGCGGGAACTCCTACAATGAGCAGTTCTTC. Residues: CASSPGGNSYNEQFF.

This clonotype showed up just a few times. The chain carries TRBV28 and TRBJ2-5; D is perhaps TRBD1 (5 bases). CDR3 length: 16 residues. The germline V and J ends were trimmed by 2 bases and 4 bases, with 17 bases remaining between them. Germline V lookup: CDR1 MDHEN, CDR2 SYDVKM. The CDR3 here is CASSLAPTGRAETQYF. CDR3 DNA: TGTGCCAGCAGTTTAGCCCCCACAGGTCGAGCAGAGACCCAGTACTTC.

The chain has TRBV28 and TRBJ2-1; 7 bases fit TRBD1. This CDR3 comprises 15 residues. Germline-derived CDR1 and CDR2 are MDHEN and SYDVKM. V lost 4 bases and J lost 3; bases outside the gene matches: 6. CDR3 amino acids: CASSSGGTNYNEQFF. In DNA, the CDR3 is TGTGCCAGCAGTTCAGGGGGTACAAACTACAATGAGCAGTTCTTC.

The chain is built from TRBV4-2 and TRBJ2-7, with D tentatively TRBD1 or TRBD2 (6 bases each). CDR3 length equals 15 residues. CDR1 and CDR2 (germline): LGHNA, YNFKEQ. Trimming left V 1 base short and J 2 bases short, with 12 bases between. CDR3 protein: CASSQVTGGPYEQYF. CDR3 bases: TGTGCCAGCAGCCAAGTAACCGGGGGCCCCTACGAGCAGTACTTC.

This sequence joins TRBV20-1 and TRBJ2-3; 8 bases are shared with TRBD2. The CDR3 totals 15 residues. Unmatched junction bases numbered 5, after V lost 3 bases and J lost 0 bases. Germline CDR1 reads DFQATT; CDR2 reads SNEGSKA (reference sequence). In nucleotides, the CDR3 is TGCAGTGCTAGCCCACTAGCGGCTAGCACAGATACGCAGTATTTT. Protein sequence: CSASPLAASTDTQYF.

The table lists this clonotype with a few counts. The V and J genes are TRBV10-3 and TRBJ2-7; TRBD2 agrees at 9 bases. V gave up 4 bases and J gave up 6 bases; unmatched junction bases: 4. The CDR3 is 13 residues long. Germline CDR1 is ENHRY and CDR2 is SYGVKD. The CDR3 nucleotides are TGTGCCATCAGTGTAGCGGGAGAAGGCGAGCAGTACTTC. Amino acid sequence: CAISVAGEGEQYF.

V and J are TRBV12-3 or TRBV12-4 and TRBJ2-5; 8 bases line up with TRBD1. J was trimmed by 4 bases and V by 5 bases; bases with no gene match: 9. This CDR3 has 15 amino acids. The CDR3 DNA reads TGTGCCAGCAGTCCGCGAGGGACAGGAGGAGAGACCCAGTACTTC. It specifies CASSPRGTGGETQYF.

The table lists this clonotype with many counts. The CDR3 DNA reads as TGTGCCAGCAGTAGTTGGGGGTGGCAAGGGAACACTGAAGCTTTCTTT. As protein: CASSSWGWQGNTEAFF. This rearrangement joins TRBV28 to TRBJ1-1, with D possibly being TRBD1 (5 bases). The CDR3 spans 16 residues. The V gene lost 5 bases and the J gene lost 1 base, with 17 bases spanning the gap. The germline V gene has CDR1 MDHEN and CDR2 SYDVKM.

The chain couples TRBV13 to TRBJ2-1; D is unclear. CDR1 PRHDT and CDR2 FYEKMQ come from the germline V gene (reference sequence). Trimming removed 5 bases from V and 9 bases from J, with 14 bases in between. The length of the CDR3 is 13 residues. As DNA, the CDR3 is TGTGCCAGCAGCACCCCACAAGGTAGTGAGCAGTTCTTC. Its protein product is CASSTPQGSEQFF.

This clonotype was observed at least ten times. The V and J genes are TRBV12-3 or TRBV12-4 and TRBJ2-4; no reliable D call. CDR3 length equals 15 residues. Trimming removed 3 bases from V and 0 bases from J, with 9 bases in between. CDR3 bases: TGTGCCAGCAGTTTTTCTTCCCCAGCCAAAAACATTCAGTACTTC. Translating gives CASSFSSPAKNIQYF.

The gene calls are TRBV6-1 and TRBJ2-1, with 8 bases fitting TRBD2. Losses at the gene ends were 10 bases for V and 7 bases for J; bases not matched to a gene: 15. CDR1 is MNHNS, CDR2 SASEGT, per germline. This CDR3 contains 15 residues. Written as DNA, the CDR3 is TGTGCCACTCAAGGACAAGCGGGAGTATCGAATGAGCAGTTCTTC. Its protein product is CATQGQAGVSNEQFF.

The chain carries TRBV9 and TRBJ2-3; D may be TRBD2 (5 bases). The length of the CDR3 is 14 residues. The germline gives CDR1 SGDLS, CDR2 YYNGEE. V was pared by 2 bases and J by 4 bases, with 11 bases between. The CDR3 sequence: CASSVTTLPDTQYF. In nucleotides, the CDR3 is TGTGCCAGCAGCGTGACTACTTTACCAGATACGCAGTATTTT.

The chain is built from TRBV20-1 and TRBJ2-5, with D perhaps matching TRBD2 (6 bases). Between the trimmed V and J ends, which lost 1 base and 5 bases, there was a span of 11 bases. Germline loops: CDR1 DFQATT, CDR2 SNEGSKA (reference sequence). The CDR3 loop spans 13 amino acids. The CDR3 nucleotides read TGCAGTGCTAGAGGGAGGGTGGTTGAGACCCAGTACTTC. This translates into CSARGRVVETQYF.